These T cell receptor beta chains were read from a single sample in a study of blood T cell repertoires in COVID-19. Profiling relied on immunoSEQ multiplex PCR, and the TCRdb table lists in-frame clones only, not all of them. The profile shows around 260,000 clones, about 85% of them singletons. Sequencing used peripheral blood. These receptors all stem from a man in his 60s who had recovered from COVID-19. The CDR3 runs from the conserved cysteine through the conserved F or W. Each record gives: clone size, CDR3 length, V gene, J gene, D gene, CDR3 protein, CDR3 DNA. A D gene is named only where the DNA matches it firmly. Rows give clone size only sometimes, using once, few, many, or a class for an expanded clone.

NA,12,TRBV27,TRBJ1-5,NA,CASSYINQPQHF,TGTGCCAGCAGTTACATTAATCAGCCCCAGCATTTT
NA,14,TRBV5-6,TRBJ1-3,NA,CASSQGFSGNTIYF,TGTGCCAGCAGCCAGGGGTTCTCTGGAAACACCATATATTTT
NA,13,TRBV7-9,TRBJ1-4,NA,CASSVHGGEKLFF,TGTGCCAGCAGCGTTCACGGGGGAGAAAAACTGTTTTTT
NA,16,TRBV9,TRBJ1-4,NA,CASSALPQTPNEKLFF,TGTGCCAGCAGCGCCCTCCCACAGACCCCTAATGAAAAACTGTTTTTT
NA,14,TRBV7-2,TRBJ2-7,TRBD2,CASSLAGGVYEQYF,TGTGCCAGCAGCTTAGCGGGGGGGGTCTACGAGCAGTACTTC
NA,15,TRBV7-2,TRBJ1-2,TRBD1,CASSPLGQGVGGYTF,TGTGCCAGCAGCCCCTTGGGACAGGGAGTCGGTGGCTACACCTTC
NA,16,TRBV7-6,TRBJ2-7,NA,CASSLVSKTASYEQYF,TGTGCCAGCAGCTTGGTCAGCAAGACAGCTTCCTACGAGCAGTACTTC
NA,14,TRBV9,TRBJ2-1,NA,CASSGQVEYNEQFF,TGTGCCAGCAGCGGACAGGTTGAATACAATGAGCAGTTCTTC
NA,16,TRBV18,TRBJ2-7,TRBD1,CASSFRDRGTGGEQYF,TGTGCCAGCTCATTCCGGGACAGGGGGACGGGGGGAGAGCAGTACTTC
NA,14,TRBV6-1,TRBJ2-7,NA,CASSEAGEAYEQYF,TGTGCCAGCAGTGAAGCGGGGGAGGCCTACGAGCAGTACTTC
NA,16,TRBV7-9,TRBJ1-2,TRBD1,CASSLVGPGQDYGYTF,TGTGCCAGCAGCTTAGTTGGGCCGGGACAGGACTATGGCTACACCTTC
NA,15,TRBV4-1,TRBJ1-5,TRBD1,CASSQDPQGAQPQHF,TGCGCCAGCAGCCAAGATCCCCAGGGGGCCCAGCCCCAGCATTTT
once,16,TRBV9,TRBJ2-3,TRBD1,CASSVEGQGVTDTQYF,TGTGCCAGCAGCGTAGAGGGACAGGGGGTGACAGATACGCAGTATTTT
NA,17,TRBV9,TRBJ2-2,TRBD2,CASRASGGESNTGELFF,TGTGCCAGCAGGGCTAGCGGGGGGGAATCGAACACCGGGGAGCTGTTTTTT
NA,14,TRBV24-1,TRBJ1-1,NA,CATAPREANTEAFF,TGTGCCACCGCTCCCAGGGAAGCGAACACTGAAGCTTTCTTT
NA,14,TRBV15,TRBJ2-1,NA,CATSPGLVYNEQFF,TGTGCCACCAGTCCGGGATTAGTCTACAATGAGCAGTTCTTC
NA,16,TRBV27,TRBJ1-5,TRBD1,CASSYGQGGSNQPQHF,TGTGCCAGCAGTTACGGACAGGGGGGAAGCAATCAGCCCCAGCATTTT
NA,15,TRBV28,TRBJ2-7,NA,CASSLGGSASYEQYF,TGTGCCAGCAGTTTAGGCGGATCCGCCTCCTACGAGCAGTACTTC
NA,18,TRBV7-2,TRBJ2-6,NA,CASSLVGSTSSGANVLTF,TGTGCCAGCAGCTTAGTTGGCAGTACCAGCTCTGGGGCCAACGTCCTGACTTTC
NA,15,TRBV19,TRBJ1-3,TRBD1,CASRIRDSSGNTIYF,TGTGCCAGTAGGATCCGGGACAGCTCTGGAAACACCATATATTTT
NA,15,TRBV5-1,TRBJ2-1,NA,CASSSTGNIYNEQFF,TGCGCCAGCAGCTCCACAGGGAACATCTACAATGAGCAGTTCTTC
NA,17,TRBV5-1,TRBJ1-3,NA,CASSLGAGRSSGNTIYF,TGCGCCAGCAGCTTGGGGGCAGGCCGTAGCTCTGGAAACACCATATATTTT
NA,18,TRBV3-1/TRBV3-2,TRBJ1-1,NA,CASSQEPPQVPMNTEAFF,TGTGCCAGCAGCCAAGAACCCCCACAGGTCCCAATGAACACTGAAGCTTTCTTT
NA,13,TRBV7-3,TRBJ2-5,TRBD1,CASRLTGEETQYF,TGTGCCAGCAGACTGACAGGGGAAGAGACCCAGTACTTC
few,12,TRBV3-1/TRBV3-2,TRBJ1-6,NA,CASSQGYSPLHF,TGTGCCAGCAGCCAGGGCTACTCACCCCTCCACTTT
NA,12,TRBV24-1,TRBJ2-3,NA,CATSASLDTQYF,TGTGCCACCAGTGCTAGCCTAGATACGCAGTATTTT
NA,16,TRBV4-2,TRBJ2-7,TRBD2,CASSPEGAGGPYEQYF,TGTGCCAGCAGCCCAGAAGGGGCGGGGGGCCCCTACGAGCAGTACTTC
NA,14,TRBV19,TRBJ2-7,NA,CASTLGPGKGEQYF,TGTGCCAGTACCCTCGGGCCAGGGAAAGGCGAGCAGTACTTC
NA,18,TRBV7-2,TRBJ2-3,TRBD1,CASTVPKTGQTNTDTQYF,TGTGCCAGCACCGTGCCAAAGACGGGACAGACAAACACAGATACGCAGTATTTT
once,14,TRBV29-1,TRBJ2-2,NA,CSVDTGGDTGELFF,TGCAGCGTTGATACCGGGGGTGATACCGGGGAGCTGTTTTTT
NA,15,TRBV6-5,TRBJ2-3,NA,CASSHRGGPTDTQYF,TGTGCCAGCAGCCACCGCGGAGGCCCCACAGATACGCAGTATTTT
NA,14,TRBV11-1,TRBJ2-7,NA,CASSRGRTTYEQYF,TGTGCCAGCAGTAGAGGGAGGACGACCTACGAGCAGTACTTC
NA,16,TRBV7-2,TRBJ2-5,TRBD2,CASSSRSSGGKETQYF,TGTGCCAGCAGCTCCCGGTCTAGCGGGGGAAAAGAGACCCAGTACTTC
NA,13,TRBV25-1,TRBJ1-3,NA,CASSALTGNTIYF,TGTGCCAGCAGTGCGTTAACTGGAAACACCATATATTTT
NA,13,TRBV9,TRBJ2-7,NA,CASSARLGSEQYF,TGTGCCAGCAGCGCTAGACTGGGGAGCGAGCAGTACTTC
NA,15,TRBV6-1,TRBJ2-7,TRBD1,CASSEASLQGYEQYF,TGTGCCAGCAGTGAAGCGAGTTTACAGGGGTACGAGCAGTACTTC
NA,16,TRBV18,TRBJ2-3,NA,CASSNKPGGVTDTQYF,TGTGCCAGCTCCAATAAGCCTGGCGGGGTCACAGATACGCAGTATTTT
NA,14,TRBV6-6,TRBJ2-5,NA,CASSYSAGWETQYF,TGTGCCAGCAGTTACTCGGCAGGTTGGGAGACCCAGTACTTC
NA,16,TRBV5-5,TRBJ1-3,TRBD1,CASSFGTGISGNTIYF,TGTGCCAGCAGCTTTGGGACAGGGATCTCTGGAAACACCATATATTTT
few,15,TRBV18,TRBJ1-5,NA,CASSPEVPSNQPQHF,TGTGCCAGCTCACCAGAGGTCCCTAGCAATCAGCCCCAGCATTTT
NA,16,TRBV5-4,TRBJ2-6,NA,CASTTDGVAGANVLTF,TGTGCCAGCACCACCGACGGGGTCGCTGGGGCCAACGTCCTGACTTTC
NA,17,TRBV2,TRBJ1-6,TRBD1,CASIVPGTGGGSSPLHF,TGTGCCAGCATAGTCCCCGGGACAGGGGGCGGTAGTTCACCCCTCCACTTT
NA,15,TRBV14,TRBJ1-4,TRBD1,CASRKTGETNEKLFF,TGTGCCAGCAGAAAAACAGGGGAGACTAATGAAAAACTGTTTTTT
NA,15,TRBV3-1/TRBV3-2,TRBJ2-2,TRBD1,CASSQDRVRTGELFF,TGTGCCAGCAGCCAGGACAGGGTACGCACCGGGGAGCTGTTTTTT
once,14,TRBV7-3,TRBJ2-1,TRBD2,CASSFPSGGNEQFF,TGTGCCAGCAGCTTTCCTAGCGGGGGGAATGAGCAGTTCTTC
NA,13,TRBV11-2,TRBJ1-1,TRBD1,CASNSQGAHPAFF,TGTGCCAGCAACTCACAGGGGGCGCATCCGGCTTTCTTT
NA,15,TRBV5-6,TRBJ2-1,NA,CASSSSVGAYNEQFF,TGTGCCAGCAGCTCGTCTGTGGGGGCGTACAATGAGCAGTTCTTC
few,15,TRBV7-3,TRBJ2-1,NA,CASSSGGSSYNEQFF,TGTGCCAGCAGCTCCGGGGGAAGCTCCTACAATGAGCAGTTCTTC
once,16,TRBV24-1,TRBJ1-2,TRBD1,CATSDAGTDRVYGYTF,TGTGCCACCAGTGACGCCGGGACGGACAGGGTCTATGGCTACACCTTC
NA,15,TRBV9,TRBJ2-1,TRBD2,CASSVGSSGGNEQFF,TGTGCCAGCAGCGTAGGGTCTAGCGGGGGCAATGAGCAGTTCTTC
NA,13,TRBV15,TRBJ2-1,NA,CATSRTEHNEQFF,TGTGCCACCAGCAGGACAGAGCACAATGAGCAGTTCTTC
NA,16,TRBV11-2,TRBJ1-6,NA,CASSLGGGGPNSPLHF,TGTGCCAGCAGCTTAGGAGGGGGGGGTCCCAATTCACCCCTCCACTTT